One T cell receptor beta chain is described in this entry. Authors' data handling: The assay estimated nucleated cells by amplifying reference gene primers. Using immunoSEQ multiplex PCR, the repertoire was profiled, and TCRdb retains in-frame clones only, with some absent. V and J calls and clone size come straight from that table; D and trimming were deduced from the DNA. The repertoire holds 180,000 or so clones, 85% to 90% seen once, with around 8% in the top ten. The data derive from a study of blood T cell repertoires in COVID-19. As for the study in general: Samples taken during acute and convalescent COVID-19 were collected in the United States, Italy and Spain. PBMCs, B-cell-depleted T cells, or T cells provided the cDNA or gDNA that made up the material.

Germline V gene sequence: CDR1 SGHRS, CDR2 YFSETQ. The CDR3 is made up of 14 amino acids. V was trimmed by 0 bases and J by 6 bases, leaving 13 bases between them. The TCR comes from a woman in her sixties or seventies with acute or convalescent COVID-19. The rearrangement joins TRBV5-1 to TRBJ2-7; perhaps TRBD2 as D (6 bases). The sequenced material came from peripheral blood. CDR3 sequence (DNA): TGCGCCAGCAGCTTGGCTGGCCGGGGAGGCGAGCAGTACTTC. Translating it yields CASSLAGRGGEQYF.